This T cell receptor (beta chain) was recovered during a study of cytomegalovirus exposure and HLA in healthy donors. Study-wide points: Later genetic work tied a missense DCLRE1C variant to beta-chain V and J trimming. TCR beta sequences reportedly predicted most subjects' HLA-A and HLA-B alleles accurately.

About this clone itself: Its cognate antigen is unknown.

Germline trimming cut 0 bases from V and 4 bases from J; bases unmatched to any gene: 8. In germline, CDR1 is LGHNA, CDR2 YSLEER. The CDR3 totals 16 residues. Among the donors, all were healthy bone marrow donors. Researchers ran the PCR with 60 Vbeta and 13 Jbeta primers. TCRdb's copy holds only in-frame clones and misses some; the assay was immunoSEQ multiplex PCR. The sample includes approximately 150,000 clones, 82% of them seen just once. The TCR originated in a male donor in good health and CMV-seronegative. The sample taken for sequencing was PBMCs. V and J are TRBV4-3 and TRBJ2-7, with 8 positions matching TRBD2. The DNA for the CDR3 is TGCGCCAGCAGCCAAGATTGGGCTAGCGGGCGGTACGAGCAGTACTTC. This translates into CASSQDWASGRYEQYF.